The 22 T cell receptor beta chains listed next were all sequenced from one sample in a study of cytomegalovirus exposure and HLA in healthy donors. Profiled with immunoSEQ multiplex PCR; TCRdb holds only in-frame clones, not every one. The sample records over 100,000 clones, approximately 87% being singletons. The source material was PBMCs. The source is a woman younger than 30 in good health and CMV-seropositive.

The chain links TRBV10-3 to TRBJ2-1, with TRBD2 matching 8 bases. With 3 bases clipped from V and 4 bases from J, the junction kept 20 bases outside the gene matches. Germline lookup yields CDR1 ENHRY and CDR2 SYGVKD. This CDR3 has 20 amino acids. The CDR3 sequence is CAISEGGGTSGREGYNEQFF. The CDR3 region has the DNA TGTGCCATCAGTGAAGGTGGGGGGACATCTGGCCGGGAGGGATACAATGAGCAGTTCTTC.

The V gene is TRBV29-1, the J gene TRBJ2-1, with D possibly matching TRBD2 (5 bases). CDR1 and CDR2 (germline): SQVTM, ANQGSEA. CDR3 length equals 12 residues. Trimming pared 3 bases from V and 8 bases from J, leaving 11 bases between. The CDR3 sequence: CSVDLAGHEQFF. For the CDR3, the DNA is TGCAGCGTTGACCTAGCCGGCCATGAGCAGTTCTTC.

The rearrangement uses TRBV10-3 and TRBJ1-1; 8 nucleotides match TRBD1. Trimming cost V 6 bases and J 5 bases; bases outside gene matches: 8. Germline CDR1 reads ENHRY; CDR2 reads SYGVKD. The CDR3 covers 14 residues. CDR3 sequence: CAIRSTGGGTEAFF. The DNA for the CDR3 is TGTGCCATCAGATCCACAGGGGGGGGGACTGAAGCTTTCTTT.

The rearrangement uses TRBV6-1 and TRBJ2-3; D is uncertain. The CDR3 is 14 amino acids. V lost 6 bases and J lost 6, with 16 bases in between. Germline CDR1 reads MNHNS; CDR2 reads SASEGT. DNA for the CDR3: TGTGCCAGCAGGCCATCGACAAGGAAGGATACGCAGTATTTT. Its protein is CASRPSTRKDTQYF.

V gene TRBV5-1 combines with J gene TRBJ1-1, with 7 bases identical to TRBD1. V lost 4 bases to trimming and J lost 1 base; unmatched junction nucleotides: 7. CDR1 and CDR2 from the germline V gene are SGHRS and YFSETQ. The CDR3 is 15 residues long. This chain's CDR3 is CASSEDQGENTEAFF. CDR3 coding DNA: TGCGCCAGCAGCGAGGACCAGGGGGAGAACACTGAAGCTTTCTTT. Using reference TRBV5-1 and TRBJ1-1 for the parts outside the CDR3, the full variable domain is KAGVTQTPRYLIKTRGQQVTLSCSPISGHRSVSWYQQTPGQGLQFLFEYFSETQRNKGNFPGRFSGRQFSNSRSEMNVSTLELGDSALYLCASSEDQGENTEAFFGQGTRLTVV.

This chain connects TRBV11-2 to TRBJ1-1; a possible D gene is TRBD1 (6 bases). This CDR3 is built from 14 residues. The V gene lost 8 bases and the J gene lost 5 bases, with 18 bases spanning the gap. The V gene's germline CDR1 is SGHAT and CDR2 FQNNGV. CDR3 protein: CASLPKGVWTEAFF. The CDR3 bases are TGTGCCAGCCTTCCGAAGGGGGTGTGGACTGAAGCTTTCTTT.

The sample holds one count of this clone. This sample includes further DNA sequences coding for the same CDR3. This chain uses TRBV6-5 with TRBJ1-1; D gene unclear. Germline V CDR1 and CDR2: MNHEY, SVGAGI. The CDR3 has 11 amino acids. V was pared by 2 bases and J by 8 bases, with 6 bases between. The CDR3 DNA reads TGTGCCAGCAGTTACGGGCAGGAAGCTTTCTTT. This gives the protein CASSYGQEAFF.

The genes are TRBV18 and TRBJ2-2; D is perhaps TRBD1 (6 bases). V shed 2 bases and J shed 5 bases, with 12 bases lying between them. There are 15 residues in the CDR3. Germline lookup yields CDR1 KGHSH and CDR2 LQKENI. CDR3 sequence: CASSPVMRGTGELFF. For the CDR3, the DNA is TGTGCCAGCTCACCAGTTATGAGGGGGACCGGGGAGCTGTTTTTT.

The chain couples TRBV6-1 to TRBJ1-5; TRBD1 is a possible D gene (5 bases). This CDR3 is 14 amino acids long. CDR1 and CDR2 (germline): MNHNS, SASEGT. Trimming left V 0 bases short and J 9 bases short, with 12 bases between. The CDR3 DNA reads TGTGCCAGCAGTGAAGCTTGGGGGGTGAGGCCCCAGCATTTT. It codes for CASSEAWGVRPQHF.

The chain couples TRBV5-6 to TRBJ2-2; D might be TRBD1 (5 bases). The ends were cut back, 2 bases at V and 2 bases at J, with 10 bases in the middle. There are 15 residues in the CDR3. CDR1 is SGHDT and CDR2 is YYEEEE in the germline V gene. The CDR3 sequence is CASSFRVSNTGELFF. For the CDR3, the DNA is TGTGCCAGCAGCTTCAGGGTGTCTAACACCGGGGAGCTGTTTTTT.

V gene TRBV7-6 combines with J gene TRBJ2-3; the D gene is possibly TRBD2 (7 bases). CDR1 and CDR2 from the germline V gene are SGHVS and FNYEAQ. Trimming stripped 1 base from V and 4 bases from J, with 12 bases between. The length of the CDR3 is 15 residues. CDR3 protein: CASSLGGGYSDTQYF. CDR3 sequence (DNA): TGTGCCAGCAGCTTAGGGGGGGGCTACTCAGATACGCAGTATTTT.

The rearrangement joins TRBV5-1 to TRBJ1-2; 9 bases are shared with TRBD1. The V and J ends lost 0 bases and 4 bases, in that order; junction bases with no gene match: 1. The CDR3 is made up of 14 amino acids. Per germline, CDR1 SGHRS and CDR2 YFSETQ. CDR3 region: CASSLGTGAYGYTF. The CDR3 DNA follows: TGCGCCAGCAGCTTGGGGACAGGGGCCTATGGCTACACCTTC.

This chain joins TRBV6-6 and TRBJ2-7; the match to TRBD2 covers 9 bases. Germline CDR1 is MNHNY and CDR2 is SVGAGI (reference sequence). V trimming: 4 bases; J trimming: 6 bases; junction bases outside the gene matches: 10. The CDR3 has 15 residues. CDR3 loop: CASSLKAGGPFEQYF. The CDR3 bases are TGTGCCAGCAGTTTAAAGGCGGGAGGGCCTTTCGAGCAGTACTTC.

The chain's CDR3 is CASRTVSSGNTIYF. CDR3 in DNA: TGTGCCAGCAGAACGGTGAGCTCTGGAAACACCATATATTTT. The chain combines TRBV6-1 with TRBJ1-3, with D hard to call. CDR1 is MNHNS and CDR2 is SASEGT in the germline V gene. V was pared by 6 bases and J by 0 bases, with 9 bases between. This CDR3 comprises 14 residues.

The chain couples TRBV6-1 to TRBJ1-5; D is unclear. Germline values: CDR1 MNHNS, CDR2 SASEGT. The CDR3 sequence is 14 residues long. V gave up 2 bases and J gave up 2 bases, with 7 bases separating them. The DNA of the CDR3 is TGTGCCAGCAGTGAAAATCCCGGCAATCAGCCCCAGCATTTT. Translation gives CASSENPGNQPQHF.

The chain couples TRBV19 to TRBJ1-2; tentative D call: TRBD1 (6 bases). V gave up 6 bases and J gave up 5 bases, with 16 bases separating them. The germline gives CDR1 LNHDA, CDR2 SQIVND (reference sequence). The CDR3 is 14 amino acids. CDR3 in amino acids: CASSPSPGQYGYTF. The CDR3 DNA reads as TGTGCCAGTAGCCCTTCCCCCGGACAGTATGGCTACACCTTC. Full variable domain (rest looked up from reference TRBV19 and TRBJ1-2): DGGITQSPKYLFRKEGQNVTLSCEQNLNHDAMYWYRQDPGQGLRLIYYSQIVNDFQKGDIAEGYSVSREKKESFPLTVTSAQKNPTAFYLCASSPSPGQYGYTFGSGTRLTVV.

J is TRBJ2-1 and V is TRBV7-8; 9 bases fit TRBD2. Trimming at V came to 5 bases and at J to 0 bases, leaving 11 bases not matched to a gene. CDR3 size: 18 residues. CDR1 and CDR2 from the germline V gene are SGHVS and FQNEAQ. The DNA for the CDR3 is TGTGCCAGCAGCCAAGGGACTAGCCACATTAGCTCCTACAATGAGCAGTTCTTC. Translating it yields CASSQGTSHISSYNEQFF. Looking up the rest from reference TRBV7-8 and TRBJ2-1 gives the full variable domain: GAGVSQSPRYKVAKRGQDVALRCDPISGHVSLFWYQQALGQGPEFLTYFQNEAQLDKSGLPSDRFFAERPEGSVSTLKIQRTQQEDSAVYLCASSQGTSHISSYNEQFFGPGTRLTVL.

In DNA form, the CDR3 reads TGTGCCAGCAGCGTAGTCGGGGGATTTGGTGAGCAGTTCTTC. This translates into CASSVVGGFGEQFF. The chain employs TRBV9 and TRBJ2-1; possibly TRBD2 for D (6 bases). Germline V lookup: CDR1 SGDLS, CDR2 YYNGEE. Trimming removed 0 bases from V and 9 bases from J, with 13 bases in between. CDR3 size: 14 residues. Full variable domain (outside the CDR3, taken from reference TRBV9 and TRBJ2-1): DSGVTQTPKHLITATGQRVTLRCSPRSGDLSVYWYQQSLDQGLQFLIQYYNGEERAKGNILERFSAQQFPDLHSELNLSSLELGDSALYFCASSVVGGFGEQFFGPGTRLTVL.

The rearrangement uses TRBV7-9 and TRBJ2-5; a possible D gene is TRBD1 (5 bases). V lost 5 bases and J lost 4, with 14 bases in between. Germline V lookup: CDR1 SEHNR, CDR2 FQNEAQ (reference sequence). This CDR3 has 14 amino acids. This CDR3 reads CASSKRQYTETQYF. CDR3 coding DNA: TGTGCCAGCAGCAAACGACAGTATACAGAGACCCAGTACTTC.

This chain joins TRBV4-1 and TRBJ1-2; D perhaps matches TRBD1 (6 bases). The CDR3 covers 15 residues. Germline values: CDR1 MGHRA, CDR2 YSYEKL. V shed 0 bases and J shed 7 bases, with 15 bases lying between them. In nucleotides, the CDR3 is TGCGCCAGCAGCCAAGATTCAGACGGGACAAGTGGCTACACCTTC. It encodes CASSQDSDGTSGYTF.

J is TRBJ2-7 and V is TRBV7-3; tentative D call: TRBD1 (5 bases). The ends were cut back, 2 bases at V and 6 bases at J, with 17 bases in the middle. CDR3 size: 15 residues. Per the germline V gene, CDR1 is SGHTA and CDR2 is FQGTGA. The CDR3 here is CASSLGAGPPSEQYF. The DNA of the CDR3 is TGTGCCAGCAGCTTAGGGGCAGGTCCCCCATCCGAGCAGTACTTC.

This clone was observed a single time. CDR3 in amino acids: CAWAPNRGRGTGELFF. CDR3 bases: TGTGCCTGGGCCCCAAACAGGGGGAGGGGCACCGGGGAGCTGTTTTTT. The chain couples TRBV30 to TRBJ2-2, with D perhaps matching TRBD1 (8 bases). Germline assignment: CDR1 GTSNPN and CDR2 SVGIG (reference sequence). The CDR3 runs to 16 residues. V dropped 5 bases and J dropped 4 bases, with 20 bases sitting between them.